This entry lists 21 T cell receptor beta chains sequenced from one sample in a study of PD-L1 blockade in urothelial cancer. Sequencing used immunoSEQ multiplex PCR; TCRdb keeps in-frame clones, though not all of them. In the table there are around 38,000 clones, 86% of which are singletons. Time point in this sample: peripheral blood 6 weeks after treatment start. The sequencing used PBMCs, collected around atezolizumab (anti-PD-L1) treatment. These receptors were collected from a man aged 55 to 70 with urothelial cancer.

CDR3 coding DNA: TGTGCCAGCAGCAAAGGGAGGGGGGGTAGGGAAAAACTGTTTTTT. Its protein product is CASSKGRGGREKLFF. V gene TRBV21-1 combines with J gene TRBJ1-4. TRBV21-1 counts as a pseudogene. The CDR3 is 15 residues long.

This rearrangement joins TRBV30 to TRBJ1-2, with D perhaps TRBD1 (5 bases). The CDR3 length is 13 residues. The V end was cut by 2 bases, the J end by 8 bases, with 15 bases between. CDR1 is GTSNPN, CDR2 SVGIG, per germline (reference sequence). The CDR3 is CAWSPGSGGGYTF. CDR3 bases: TGTGCCTGGAGTCCGGGATCTGGGGGGGGCTACACCTTC.

The gene calls are TRBV28 and TRBJ2-3; tentative D call: TRBD2 (6 bases). CDR1 is MDHEN and CDR2 is SYDVKM in the germline V gene. This CDR3 has 15 residues. The V end was cut by 6 bases, the J end by 0 bases, with 13 bases between. CDR3 DNA sequence: TGTGCCAGCAGCCCTAGGGGACTTAGCACAGATACGCAGTATTTT. It yields the protein CASSPRGLSTDTQYF.

The chain combines TRBV28 with TRBJ2-5, with 9 bases that match TRBD2. The V and J ends lost 5 bases and 5 bases, in that order; junction bases with no gene match: 12. Germline-derived CDR1 and CDR2 are MDHEN and SYDVKM. This CDR3 is built from 16 residues. Here the CDR3 reads CASSAPRLAGMETQYF. For the CDR3, the DNA is TGTGCCAGCAGTGCACCCCGGCTAGCGGGAATGGAGACCCAGTACTTC.

The gene calls are TRBV5-6 and TRBJ2-7; 8 bases match TRBD2. The trim removed 4 bases at V and 2 bases at J, leaving 14 bases unmatched. The germline CDR1 and CDR2 sequences are SGHDT and YYEEEE. CDR3 length equals 17 residues. CDR3 loop: CASSRGGKALYAYEQYF. As DNA, the CDR3 is TGTGCCAGCAGCCGGGGGGGGAAAGCACTATACGCCTACGAGCAGTACTTC.

The gene calls are TRBV2 and TRBJ2-1; the match to TRBD2 covers 10 bases. Germline V gene data show CDR1 as SNHLY and CDR2 as FYNNEI. The junction had 8 bases not matched to a gene; V was cut back by 6 bases and J by 12 bases. The CDR3 totals 13 residues. This CDR3 reads CASSVLAGERQFF. The CDR3 nucleotides read TGTGCCAGCAGCGTCCTAGCGGGAGAAAGGCAGTTCTTC.

The chain uses TRBV7-9 and TRBJ1-1, with TRBD1 matching 7 bases. The germline gives CDR1 SEHNR, CDR2 FQNEAQ (reference sequence). Unmatched junction bases numbered 4, after V lost 3 bases and J lost 0 bases. This CDR3 has 15 amino acids. The CDR3, as DNA: TGTGCCAGCAGCTTGGGACAGAGTTTGAACACTGAAGCTTTCTTT. This encodes CASSLGQSLNTEAFF. The variable domain in full, completed from reference TRBV7-9 and TRBJ1-1, reads DTGVSQNPRHKITKRGQNVTFRCDPISEHNRLYWYRQTLGQGPEFLTYFQNEAQLEKSRLLSDRFSAERPKGSFSTLEIQRTEQGDSAMYLCASSLGQSLNTEAFFGQGTRLTVV.

This sequence joins TRBV7-2 and TRBJ1-2, with D maybe TRBD1 (6 bases). CDR1 is SGHTA, CDR2 FQGNSA, per germline. V was cut by 6 bases and J by 4 bases, with 12 bases left in between. CDR3 length equals 13 residues. CDR3: CASSSDRSYGYTF. CDR3 coding DNA: TGTGCCAGCAGTTCGGACAGAAGCTATGGCTACACCTTC.

V gene TRBV6-1 combines with J gene TRBJ2-5; TRBD2 matches at 14 bases. Trimming took 2 bases from V and 5 from J; bases not matched to a gene: 13. The length of the CDR3 is 19 residues. CDR1 MNHNS and CDR2 SASEGT come from the germline V gene. The CDR3 loop is CASSEQGLAGVGLRETQYF. The DNA for the CDR3 is TGTGCCAGCAGTGAACAGGGACTAGCGGGAGTCGGCTTGAGGGAGACCCAGTACTTC.

The chain combines TRBV19 with TRBJ2-7; 8 positions match TRBD1. The trim removed 4 bases at V and 5 bases at J, leaving 1 base unmatched. The germline CDR1 and CDR2 sequences are LNHDA and SQIVND (reference sequence). This CDR3 comprises 12 residues. CDR3 protein: CASSRTGNEQYF. The DNA for the CDR3 is TGTGCCAGTAGTAGGACAGGGAACGAGCAGTACTTC.

This rearrangement joins TRBV4-2 to TRBJ1-6; possible D gene TRBD1, 5 bases. Germline-derived CDR1 and CDR2 are LGHNA and YNFKEQ. V was shortened by 3 bases and J by 4 bases, with 19 bases between the two germline ends. The CDR3 extends over 18 amino acids. The CDR3 DNA follows: TGTGCCAGCAGCCACCAGACGGGGGGGGTAGATTATAATTCACCCCTCCACTTT. This translates into CASSHQTGGVDYNSPLHF.

Here the CDR3 reads CASSYVSGGPGYGYTF. The CDR3, as DNA: TGTGCCAGCAGTTACGTGTCAGGGGGACCGGGATATGGCTACACCTTC. The gene calls are TRBV6-5 and TRBJ1-2; the match to TRBD1 covers 7 bases. CDR1 and CDR2 from the germline V gene are MNHEY and SVGAGI. This CDR3 spans 16 amino acids. J lost 5 bases, V lost 2 bases, and 11 bases had no gene match.

J is TRBJ2-7 and V is TRBV28, with D perhaps matching TRBD1 (6 bases). The CDR3 contains 12 residues. The germline V gene has CDR1 MDHEN and CDR2 SYDVKM. Deletions cut 5 bases from V and 7 bases from J, with 12 bases between. This CDR3 is CASSVRGYEQYF. The CDR3 bases are TGTGCCAGCAGTGTTAGGGGGTATGAGCAGTACTTC.

This chain joins TRBV7-2 and TRBJ1-1, with D hard to call. Germline CDR1 SGHTA, CDR2 FQGNSA. Trimming pared 5 bases from V and 4 bases from J, leaving 14 bases between. The length of the CDR3 is 14 residues. The CDR3 is CASSPQAGGTEAFF. The CDR3, as DNA: TGTGCCAGCAGCCCCCAGGCGGGAGGCACTGAAGCTTTCTTT.

This sequence joins TRBV5-1 and TRBJ1-2; D may be TRBD1 (6 bases). Germline V lookup: CDR1 SGHRS, CDR2 YFSETQ. The CDR3 totals 15 residues. Trimming took off 5 bases at V and 7 bases at J, with 21 bases between the two ends. The CDR3 is CASRFVGRGSGGYTF. CDR3 in DNA: TGCGCCAGCAGATTCGTGGGGAGGGGGTCAGGTGGCTACACCTTC.

The J gene is TRBJ2-1, the V gene TRBV29-1; tentatively, D is TRBD2 (5 bases). The CDR3 length is 15 residues. Germline loops: CDR1 SQVTM, CDR2 ANQGSEA. Deletions cut 4 bases from V and 0 bases from J, with 13 bases between. DNA of the CDR3: TGCAGCGTTGGCTCGAGGGATAGCTCCTACAATGAGCAGTTCTTC. Protein: CSVGSRDSSYNEQFF.

The chain has TRBV5-1 and TRBJ1-2, with unresolved D. V was trimmed by 4 bases and J by 2 bases, leaving 15 bases between them. This CDR3 comprises 15 residues. Germline CDR1 SGHRS, CDR2 YFSETQ. The DNA for the CDR3 is TGCGCCAGCAGCCCTGGTCAACGAGCCAACTATGGCTACACCTTC. This sequence encodes CASSPGQRANYGYTF.

J is TRBJ2-3 and V is TRBV9; possibly TRBD2 for D (7 bases). Germline CDR1 SGDLS, CDR2 YYNGEE. V lost 2 bases and J 2 bases, leaving 15 bases between the germline ends. The CDR3 has 16 amino acids. This chain's CDR3 is CASSVSAGGPTDTQYF. CDR3 nucleotide sequence: TGTGCCAGCAGCGTCAGCGCCGGGGGGCCCACAGATACGCAGTATTTT.

V gene TRBV9 combines with J gene TRBJ2-2; D is possibly TRBD2 (5 bases). The V end lost 3 bases, the J end lost 7 bases, and 13 bases lay between the germline ends. Germline CDR1 is SGDLS and CDR2 is YYNGEE. There are 14 residues in the CDR3. CDR3: CASSDLRGIGELFF. The CDR3 region has the DNA TGTGCCAGCAGCGACCTTCGGGGAATCGGGGAGCTGTTTTTT.

The chain is built from TRBV30 and TRBJ1-5, with TRBD1 matching over 7 bases. CDR3 length: 15 residues. Germline CDR1 is GTSNPN and CDR2 is SVGIG (reference sequence). Losses at the gene ends were 2 bases for V and 2 bases for J; bases not matched to a gene: 6. CDR3: CAWSKRGHGNQPQHF. In DNA form, the CDR3 reads TGTGCCTGGAGTAAAAGGGGGCACGGCAATCAGCCCCAGCATTTT.

V and J are TRBV25-1 and TRBJ1-6; 7 bases match TRBD1. There are 15 residues in the CDR3. CDR1 is MGHDK and CDR2 is SYGVNS in the germline V gene. V shed 3 bases and J 5 bases; nucleotides not matched to a gene: 4. CDR3 residues: CASSDRTGDNSPLHF. DNA of the CDR3: TGTGCCAGCAGTGACCGGACAGGCGATAATTCACCCCTCCACTTT.